Listed here are 28 T cell receptor beta chains from one sample, sequenced in a study of shared clonotypes between healthy human individuals. Generated by immunoSEQ multiplex PCR, the TCRdb table keeps only in-frame clones and is missing some. The data contain about 2.2 million clones, 85% to 95% of them singletons. Naive CD8 cells were CD45RO-negative, positively selected for CCR7, excluding terminally differentiated effector memory CD45RA+ cells. The specimen was naive CD8+ T cells from PBMCs. These receptor sequences come from a man aged 18-30 years in good health. Some clones in this sample may be carry-over from other donors' samples.

The chain combines TRBV10-2 with TRBJ1-2; unclear D gene. In germline, CDR1 is WSHSY, CDR2 SAAADI. V was shortened by 5 bases and J by 6 bases, with 16 bases between the two germline ends. This CDR3 region has 14 residues. The CDR3 DNA reads TGCGCCAGCAGTCCCGATAACCGATGGGATGGCTACACCTTC. Translated, it gives CASSPDNRWDGYTF.

The rearrangement joins TRBV29-1 to TRBJ2-1; D not resolved. The germline gives CDR1 SQVTM, CDR2 ANQGSEA. This CDR3 spans 13 amino acids. Trimming shortened V by 4 bases and J by 4 bases, and 11 bases separated the two germline ends. CDR3 DNA sequence: TGCAGCGTTGTACTCCCAGGTTACAATGAGCAGTTCTTC. Translating it yields CSVVLPGYNEQFF.

Comments on this clone: Other DNA sequences in the same sample also yield this CDR3. The J gene is TRBJ1-4, the V gene TRBV20-1; D call uncertain. Trimming shortened V by 5 bases and J by 5 bases, and 6 bases separated the two germline ends. Per germline, CDR1 DFQATT and CDR2 SNEGSKA (reference sequence). The CDR3 length is 11 residues. The CDR3 DNA follows: TGCAGTGCTCGGGCGAATGAAAAACTGTTTTTT. Amino acids: CSARANEKLFF.

This clone showed up just once. The genes are TRBV6-5 and TRBJ2-7, with 9 bases matching TRBD1. This CDR3 region has 14 residues. Germline trimming cut 6 bases from V and 6 bases from J; bases unmatched to any gene: 9. Germline CDR1 reads MNHEY; CDR2 reads SVGAGI. CDR3 residues: CASRQRQGQGEQYF. The CDR3 DNA reads TGTGCCAGCAGGCAAAGACAGGGACAGGGCGAGCAGTACTTC.

The chain has TRBV11-2 and TRBJ2-5; 9 bases fit TRBD2. V dropped 5 bases and J dropped 3; count of bases not matched to a gene: 7. The CDR3 loop spans 15 amino acids. In germline, CDR1 is SGHAT, CDR2 FQNNGV. The CDR3: CASSPTPSGKETQYF. The CDR3 DNA reads as TGTGCCAGCAGCCCCACTCCTAGCGGGAAAGAGACCCAGTACTTC.

J is TRBJ2-3 and V is TRBV13, with unresolved D. CDR1 is PRHDT and CDR2 is FYEKMQ in the germline V gene (reference sequence). Trimming pared 6 bases from V and 4 bases from J, leaving 14 bases between. The CDR3 totals 14 residues. The CDR3 reads CASSSGPRADTQYF. DNA of the CDR3: TGTGCCAGCAGTTCAGGTCCGCGTGCAGATACGCAGTATTTT.

This clone occurred once. The chain has TRBV27 and TRBJ2-1, with D perhaps matching TRBD2 (5 bases). The CDR3 contains 14 residues. The germline V gene has CDR1 MNHEY and CDR2 SMNVEV (reference sequence). Trimming shortened V by 7 bases and J by 4 bases, and 14 bases separated the two germline ends. CDR3 sequence reads: CASIGKPSYNEQFF. CDR3 sequence (DNA): TGTGCCAGCATCGGGAAGCCATCATACAATGAGCAGTTCTTC.

V is TRBV7-2 and J is TRBJ1-1; possible D gene TRBD1, 5 bases. The V end lost 5 bases, the J end lost 4 bases, and 14 bases lay between the germline ends. The CDR3 is 14 amino acids. Germline-derived CDR1 and CDR2 are SGHTA and FQGNSA. The DNA for the CDR3 is TGTGCCAGCAGCCGCCCGGGGCAGGGCACTGAAGCTTTCTTT. Residues: CASSRPGQGTEAFF.

CDR3 sequence reads: CASSQATGQVGSYEQYF. The CDR3 bases are TGCGCCAGCAGCCAAGCTACGGGACAGGTCGGATCCTACGAGCAGTACTTC. The V call is TRBV4-3, the J call TRBJ2-7, with 8 nucleotides matching TRBD1. The junction had 9 bases not matched to a gene; V was cut back by 1 base and J by 1 base. The CDR3 loop spans 17 amino acids. Germline CDR1 reads LGHNA; CDR2 reads YSLEER.

CDR3 sequence: CASTLGMNEQYF. The DNA of the CDR3 is TGTGCCAGCACCCTCGGGATGAACGAGCAGTACTTC. The rearrangement joins TRBV5-6 to TRBJ2-7; TRBD2 is a possible D gene (5 bases). The germline CDR1 and CDR2 sequences are SGHDT and YYEEEE. V lost 6 bases, J lost 5 bases, and 12 bases lay in between. CDR3 length: 12 residues.

The rearrangement uses TRBV6-5 and TRBJ2-7; perhaps TRBD2 as D (5 bases). Per the germline V gene, CDR1 is MNHEY and CDR2 is SVGAGI. V dropped 0 bases and J dropped 2 bases, with 11 bases sitting between them. The CDR3 runs to 15 residues. The CDR3 DNA reads TGTGCCAGCAGTTACTCGTCGGGGTTCCCCTACGAGCAGTACTTC. Its protein is CASSYSSGFPYEQYF.

The chain couples TRBV18 to TRBJ2-7; tentative D call: TRBD1 (6 bases). The CDR3 runs to 12 residues. Germline V CDR1 and CDR2: KGHSH, LQKENI. V was shortened by 2 bases and J by 7 bases, with 9 bases between the two germline ends. The CDR3 spells CASSPTGKEQYF. CDR3 sequence (DNA): TGTGCCAGCTCACCAACAGGGAAGGAGCAGTACTTC.

On this clone: The same CDR3 also results from other DNA sequences found in this sample. The chain recombines TRBV6-5 with TRBJ2-1, with unresolved D. Germline V gives CDR1 MNHEY, CDR2 SVGAGI. With 0 bases removed from V and 4 bases from J, the gap between germline ends came to 7 bases. The CDR3 consists of 14 residues. The CDR3, as DNA: TGTGCCAGCAGTTACTCGAGTGGTTACAATGAGCAGTTCTTC. Translated: CASSYSSGYNEQFF.

This sequence joins TRBV6-1 and TRBJ1-1, with D perhaps TRBD1 (6 bases). With 6 bases removed from V and 3 bases from J, the gap between germline ends came to 14 bases. Germline lookup yields CDR1 MNHNS and CDR2 SASEGT. The CDR3 runs 14 residues. Here the CDR3 reads CASSPWGADTEAFF. Written as DNA, the CDR3 is TGTGCCAGCAGCCCCTGGGGGGCGGACACTGAAGCTTTCTTT.

This rearrangement joins TRBV15 to TRBJ2-1, with D perhaps matching TRBD1 (7 bases). Germline lookup yields CDR1 LNHNV and CDR2 YYDKDF (reference sequence). This CDR3 has 16 residues. V lost 1 base and J lost 8, with 18 bases in between. The CDR3 bases are TGTGCCACCAGCAGAGCCGCGGCAGGGGGAGGATATGAGCAGTTCTTC. This codes for CATSRAAAGGGYEQFF.

This clone came up once. The chain couples TRBV5-8 to TRBJ2-7; 8 bases agree with TRBD1. The trim removed 3 bases at V and 4 bases at J, leaving 12 bases unmatched. The CDR3 covers 16 residues. In germline, CDR1 is SGHTS, CDR2 YDEGEE. The CDR3 DNA reads TGTGCCAGCAGCTCCTATTCCGGGACAGGTAAATACGAGCAGTACTTC. It codes for CASSSYSGTGKYEQYF.

The CDR3 is CASSVDGGDTQYF. The CDR3 region has the DNA TGTGCCAGCAGCGTAGATGGGGGGGATACGCAGTATTTT. The chain couples TRBV9 to TRBJ2-3, with D perhaps matching TRBD2 (6 bases). V shed 0 bases and J shed 6 bases, with 8 bases lying between them. CDR3 size: 13 residues. CDR1 is SGDLS, CDR2 YYNGEE, per germline.

The chain has TRBV6-1 and TRBJ2-5; 10 bases are shared with TRBD2. The CDR3 has 15 residues. Losses at the gene ends were 1 base for V and 4 bases for J; bases not matched to a gene: 3. Per the germline V gene, CDR1 is MNHNS and CDR2 is SASEGT. CDR3 region: CASSEVASGRETQYF. The CDR3 DNA is TGTGCCAGCAGTGAAGTCGCTAGCGGGAGAGAGACCCAGTACTTC.

This clone was found once. This sequence joins TRBV27 and TRBJ1-1; D gene uncertain. Trimming cost V 3 bases and J 0 bases, with 14 bases left between them. Per germline, CDR1 MNHEY and CDR2 SMNVEV (reference sequence). The CDR3 has 16 amino acids. The DNA for the CDR3 is TGTGCCAGCAGTTTCATGGCCGATCTAATGAACACTGAAGCTTTCTTT. Translated: CASSFMADLMNTEAFF.

The rearrangement links TRBV7-9 to TRBJ2-1; 9 nucleotides line up with TRBD2. Germline V gives CDR1 SEHNR, CDR2 FQNEAQ (reference sequence). CDR3 length equals 15 residues. V shed 3 bases, J shed 9 bases, and the junction held 9 bases outside the gene matches. CDR3 bases: TGTGCCAGCAGCTTTGTTCTAGCGGGATGGGGTGAGCAGTTCTTC. As protein: CASSFVLAGWGEQFF.

V is TRBV13 and J is TRBJ2-7, with TRBD2 as a possible D gene (6 bases). The V gene lost 6 bases and the J gene lost 3 bases, with 21 bases spanning the gap. Looked up from germline, CDR1 is PRHDT and CDR2 is FYEKMQ (reference sequence). This CDR3 contains 16 residues. CDR3 in DNA: TGTGCCAGCAGTGGCGGGGTGGGCGGAAGGGGCTACGAGCAGTACTTC. It is translated as CASSGGVGGRGYEQYF.

The V and J genes are TRBV5-5 and TRBJ2-3, with D unclear. Trimming shortened V by 6 bases and J by 0 bases, and 8 bases separated the two germline ends. This CDR3 spans 13 amino acids. Germline V gene data show CDR1 as SGHKS and CDR2 as YYEKEE (reference sequence). This CDR3 is CASTLRSTDTQYF. CDR3 in DNA: TGTGCCAGCACCCTGCGGAGCACAGATACGCAGTATTTT.

This clone was counted once. The chain recombines TRBV15 with TRBJ2-7, with D perhaps matching TRBD2 (6 bases). There are 14 residues in the CDR3. Per germline, CDR1 LNHNV and CDR2 YYDKDF (reference sequence). The ends were cut back, 4 bases at V and 4 bases at J, with 14 bases in the middle. The CDR3 region has the DNA TGTGCCACCAGCATCGGGGGTGAGGGATACGAGCAGTACTTC. Amino acids: CATSIGGEGYEQYF. The full variable domain, completed using reference TRBV15 and TRBJ2-7, is DAMVIQNPRYQVTQFGKPVTLSCSQTLNHNVMYWYQQKSSQAPKLLFHYYDKDFNNEADTPDNFQSRRPNTSFCFLDIRSPGLGDTAMYLCATSIGGEGYEQYFGPGTRLTVT.

In nucleotides, the CDR3 is TGCAGCGTTCATCCCCGGGACAGGGGTGGCACTGAAGCTTTCTTT. Amino acid sequence: CSVHPRDRGGTEAFF. The gene calls are TRBV29-1 and TRBJ1-1, with 10 bases fitting TRBD1. J gave up 4 bases and V 5 bases, and 10 bases lay outside the gene matches. Germline values: CDR1 SQVTM, CDR2 ANQGSEA. The CDR3 contains 15 residues.

With respect to this clone: A junction end diverges from the germline sequence, so it may reflect a read error. The same CDR3 arises from other DNA sequences in this sample as well. The rearrangement uses TRBV11-2 and TRBJ1-1, with TRBD1 as a possible D gene (5 bases). The CDR3 has 12 amino acids. Germline-derived CDR1 and CDR2 are SGHAT and FQNNGV. CDR3 nucleotide sequence: TGTGCCAGCACCTGGGGCGGCGGTGAAGCTTTCTTC. It yields the protein CASTWGGGEAFF.

This clone occurred once. The chain links TRBV27 to TRBJ1-2; no clear D. Trimming pared 0 bases from V and 3 bases from J, leaving 5 bases between. The CDR3 runs to 13 residues. Germline CDR1 reads MNHEY; CDR2 reads SMNVEV (reference sequence). This CDR3 is CASSLSKYYGYTF. CDR3 coding DNA: TGTGCCAGCAGTTTATCCAAGTACTATGGCTACACCTTC.

The chain carries TRBV7-9 and TRBJ2-3; D is unresolved. Deletions cut 3 bases from V and 2 bases from J, with 15 bases between. Germline V gene lookup returns CDR1 SEHNR and CDR2 FQNEAQ (reference sequence). The CDR3 runs 16 residues. The CDR3 nucleotides are TGTGCCAGCAGCTTTCCCGGAGCGAAAGACACAGATACGCAGTATTTT. Translation: CASSFPGAKDTDTQYF.

The rearrangement links TRBV30 to TRBJ1-3; D gene ambiguous. The ends were cut back, 0 bases at V and 1 base at J, with 10 bases in the middle. The germline V gene encodes CDR1 GTSNPN and CDR2 SVGIG (reference sequence). This CDR3 has 15 amino acids. CDR3 DNA: TGTGCCTGGAGTGTATCACCCTTGTCTGGAAACACCATATATTTT. Translated: CAWSVSPLSGNTIYF.